These 18 T cell receptor beta chains share one sample of origin, sequenced in a study of blood T cell repertoires in COVID-19. Generated by immunoSEQ multiplex PCR, the TCRdb table keeps only in-frame clones and is missing some. Of some 140,000 clones in the sample, 84% were seen once. What was sequenced was peripheral blood. The receptors were sampled from a human donor in a cohort sampled during active COVID-19.

The V call is TRBV19, the J call TRBJ2-6, with 9 bases aligning to TRBD1. V gave up 5 bases and J gave up 2 bases; unmatched junction bases: 4. The germline CDR1 and CDR2 sequences are LNHDA and SQIVND (reference sequence). The CDR3 sequence is 16 residues long. CDR3 amino acids: CASSEGQGTGANVLTF. CDR3 bases: TGTGCCAGTAGTGAGGGACAGGGTACTGGGGCCAACGTCCTGACTTTC.

This clone came up a few times. The chain employs TRBV15 and TRBJ1-2, with 7 bases fitting TRBD1. The CDR3 contains 14 residues. V lost 2 bases and J lost 7; bases outside the gene matches: 7. Germline V gene sequence: CDR1 LNHNV, CDR2 YYDKDF (reference sequence). CDR3 loop: CATSRMTGIGGYTF. The CDR3 DNA reads as TGTGCCACCAGCAGAATGACAGGGATAGGTGGCTACACCTTC.

V usage is TRBV27 and J usage is TRBJ2-7, with 11 positions matching TRBD1. CDR1 and CDR2 from the germline V gene are MNHEY and SMNVEV (reference sequence). Trimming removed 8 bases from V and 5 bases from J; junction bases left unmatched: 5. This CDR3 has 13 amino acids. Here the CDR3 reads CASGRTGGNEQYF. The DNA for the CDR3 is TGTGCCAGCGGTCGGACAGGGGGCAACGAGCAGTACTTC.

The chain is built from TRBV5-4 and TRBJ2-7; a weak D match, TRBD1 (6 bases). This CDR3 is built from 15 residues. V was cut by 1 base and J by 3 bases, with 14 bases left in between. CDR1 and CDR2 (germline): SGHNT, YYREEE (reference sequence). The DNA for the CDR3 is TGTGCCAGCAGCTTGTCCTGGACAGCCAACTACGAGCAGTACTTC. It yields the protein CASSLSWTANYEQYF.

CDR3 in amino acids: CASSFPGNYGYTF. In DNA, the CDR3 is TGTGCCAGCAGTTTTCCCGGTAACTATGGCTACACCTTC. V usage is TRBV12-3 or TRBV12-4 and J usage is TRBJ1-2, with D unresolved. With 3 bases removed from V and 1 base from J, the gap between germline ends came to 6 bases. The CDR3 runs to 13 residues.

The chain carries TRBV7-2 and TRBJ2-2, with TRBD2 as a possible D gene (5 bases). CDR3 length: 15 residues. Trimming removed 1 base from V and 5 bases from J, with 11 bases in between. CDR1 and CDR2 (germline): SGHTA, FQGNSA. In nucleotides, the CDR3 is TGTGCCAGCAGCTTAGGGCTAGCCAGTACCGGGGAGCTGTTTTTT. Translated, it gives CASSLGLASTGELFF.

DNA of the CDR3: TGTGCCTGGAGTGGACAGTTCGGCAATCAGCCCCAGCATTTT. Its translation is CAWSGQFGNQPQHF. The gene calls are TRBV30 and TRBJ1-5; D perhaps matches TRBD1 (5 bases). V was pared by 1 base and J by 2 bases, with 9 bases between. This CDR3 contains 14 residues. Germline loops: CDR1 GTSNPN, CDR2 SVGIG (reference sequence).

The chain has TRBV23-1 and TRBJ1-2; 11 bases fit TRBD1. TRBV23-1 qualifies as an ORF whose function is uncertain. V lost 4 bases to trimming and J lost 6 bases; unmatched junction nucleotides: 19. This CDR3 region has 19 residues. This CDR3 reads CASSPTINGQGATADGYTF. The CDR3, as DNA: TGCGCCAGCAGTCCCACAATAAACGGACAGGGGGCCACGGCGGATGGCTACACCTTC.

The V and J genes are TRBV3-1 (or the pseudogene TRBV3-2) and TRBJ1-2; D possibly corresponds to TRBD1 (5 bases). The V end lost 0 bases, the J end lost 0 bases, and 14 bases lay between the germline ends. Germline-derived CDR1 and CDR2 are LGHDT and YNNKEL (reference sequence). The CDR3 length is 17 residues. The CDR3 coding sequence is TGTGCCAGCAGCCAAGAGGTTAACAGGCGATCTAACTATGGCTACACCTTC. This sequence encodes CASSQEVNRRSNYGYTF.

V gene TRBV4-2 combines with J gene TRBJ1-6; D uncertain. The CDR3 loop spans 14 amino acids. The germline V and J ends were trimmed by 0 bases and 12 bases, with 12 bases remaining between them. CDR1 LGHNA and CDR2 YNFKEQ come from the germline V gene. CDR3 protein: CASSQERFEGPLHF. The CDR3 DNA sequence: TGTGCCAGCAGCCAAGAGAGGTTTGAAGGACCCCTCCACTTT.

The chain joins TRBV18 to TRBJ2-5; maybe TRBD1 (5 bases). Germline V lookup: CDR1 KGHSH, CDR2 LQKENI. V was shortened by 2 bases and J by 3 bases, with 7 bases between the two germline ends. This CDR3 contains 13 residues. CDR3 in amino acids: CASSPGQEETQYF. The CDR3 region has the DNA TGTGCCAGCTCACCAGGACAAGAAGAGACCCAGTACTTC.

The rearrangement uses TRBV3-1 (or the pseudogene TRBV3-2) and TRBJ2-7; 10 nucleotides agree with TRBD2. Germline-derived CDR1 and CDR2 are LGHDT and YNNKEL (reference sequence). The CDR3 spans 17 residues. Germline trimming cut 4 bases from V and 5 bases from J; bases unmatched to any gene: 14. The CDR3 reads CASSLAGGTGGPNEQYF. As DNA, the CDR3 is TGTGCCAGCAGCCTAGCGGGGGGCACGGGGGGCCCCAACGAGCAGTACTTC.

This chain connects TRBV7-4 to TRBJ1-1; 11 positions agree with TRBD1. CDR1 is SGHVT and CDR2 is SQSDAQ in the germline V gene. V was pared by 5 bases and J by 2 bases, with 7 bases of the junction left unmatched. The CDR3 sequence is 16 residues long. The CDR3 nucleotides are TGTGCCAGCAGCCGAACCTGGACAGGGGGCAACACTGAAGCTTTCTTT. This translates into CASSRTWTGGNTEAFF.

The chain employs TRBV30 and TRBJ1-4; possible D gene TRBD1, 5 bases. The CDR3 covers 12 residues. Between the trimmed V and J ends, which lost 6 bases and 5 bases, there was a span of 10 bases. Germline CDR1 GTSNPN, CDR2 SVGIG (reference sequence). The DNA for the CDR3 is TGTGCCTGCCTCCGGGGGAATGAAAAACTGTTTTTT. Encoded protein: CACLRGNEKLFF.

V is TRBV7-3 and J is TRBJ2-3; 7 bases match TRBD2. Losses at the gene ends were 4 bases for V and 3 bases for J; bases not matched to a gene: 1. The CDR3 contains 13 residues. Germline CDR1 is SGHTA and CDR2 is FQGTGA. The CDR3 loop is CASSYGGTDTQYF. For the CDR3, the DNA is TGTGCCAGCAGCTACGGGGGGACAGATACGCAGTATTTT.

The rearrangement uses TRBV3-1 (or the pseudogene TRBV3-2) and TRBJ1-6; no clear D. Looked up from germline, CDR1 is LGHDT and CDR2 is YNNKEL (reference sequence). CDR3 length: 15 residues. The germline V and J ends were trimmed by 5 bases and 0 bases, with 8 bases remaining between them. CDR3 protein: CASSFGHSYNSPLHF. The CDR3 nucleotides are TGTGCCAGCAGCTTTGGGCACTCCTATAATTCACCCCTCCACTTT.

This clone was seen only a few times. The chain couples TRBV9 to TRBJ2-7, with TRBD1 matching 8 bases. The V segment lost 4 bases and the J segment 4 bases; nucleotides outside the gene matches: 10. CDR3 length equals 15 residues. Germline values: CDR1 SGDLS, CDR2 YYNGEE. The CDR3 DNA follows: TGTGCCAGCAGCCATTCTCCGGGGACAGGTTACGAGCAGTACTTC. Translation: CASSHSPGTGYEQYF.

The chain has TRBV7-8 and TRBJ2-7, with D hard to call. Germline V gives CDR1 SGHVS, CDR2 FQNEAQ. This CDR3 spans 13 amino acids. Trimming took 0 bases from V and 1 from J, leaving 4 bases between them. The CDR3 bases are TGTGCCAGCAGCTTAGCAGCTTCCTACGAGCAGTACTTC. Translated, it gives CASSLAASYEQYF.